What follows are 5 T cell receptor beta chains derived from one specimen sequenced in a study of blood T cell repertoires in COVID-19. Repertoires were generated with immunoSEQ multiplex PCR, while TCRdb's copy carries only in-frame clones and drops some. This table has some 65,000 clones, approximately 84% appearing once. Material: peripheral blood. Every receptor here comes from a man in his forties or fifties with COVID-19, enrolled during active disease.

The chain recombines TRBV12-3 or TRBV12-4 with TRBJ1-1; D is unresolved. The CDR3 is 13 residues long. The germline V and J ends were trimmed by 2 bases and 8 bases, with 12 bases remaining between them. The CDR3 sequence: CASSLPPRIEAFF. Here the CDR3 DNA reads TGTGCCAGCAGTTTACCCCCTAGAATCGAAGCTTTCTTT.

The V call is TRBV11-2, the J call TRBJ2-1; 8 nucleotides line up with TRBD1. CDR1 is SGHAT and CDR2 is FQNNGV in the germline V gene. The CDR3 has 16 amino acids. J was trimmed by 0 bases and V by 5 bases; bases with no gene match: 6. CDR3 coding DNA: TGTGCCAGCAGCCCGTGGACAGGGAGCTCCTACAATGAGCAGTTCTTC. This sequence encodes CASSPWTGSSYNEQFF.

The chain recombines TRBV19 with TRBJ2-3, with 10 bases matching TRBD2. Germline values: CDR1 LNHDA, CDR2 SQIVND (reference sequence). Trimming cost V 10 bases and J 4 bases; bases outside gene matches: 5. The CDR3 runs 13 residues. CDR3 in DNA: TGTGCCACCGAGCGGGGGGGCCCAGATACGCAGTATTTT. Its protein is CATERGGPDTQYF.

The J gene is TRBJ1-2, the V gene TRBV5-5, with TRBD1 as a possible D gene (6 bases). Trimming cost V 4 bases and J 5 bases, with 12 bases left between them. Germline values: CDR1 SGHKS, CDR2 YYEKEE (reference sequence). The CDR3 runs to 13 residues. The CDR3 sequence is CASSRDRLYGYTF. The CDR3 DNA sequence: TGTGCCAGCAGCAGAGACAGGTTGTATGGCTACACCTTC.

The V gene is TRBV6-5, the J gene TRBJ1-1; D is unclear. With 2 bases removed from V and 3 bases from J, the gap between germline ends came to 10 bases. There are 14 residues in the CDR3. CDR1 MNHEY and CDR2 SVGAGI come from the germline V gene. The CDR3 spells CASSYKTPYTEAFF. The DNA of the CDR3 is TGTGCCAGCAGTTACAAGACACCATACACTGAAGCTTTCTTT.